Below are 9 T cell receptor beta chains sequenced from a single sample in a study of shared clonotypes between healthy human individuals. Assay used: immunoSEQ multiplex PCR; TCRdb lists only in-frame clones, some missing. Counted here are around 1,900,000 clones, just over 90% occurring once; the ten biggest clones make up approximately 1.7%. As defined, naive CD8 cells were CD45RO-negative and positively selected for CCR7, with terminally differentiated effector memory CD45RA+ cells excluded. The specimen was naive CD8+ T cells from PBMCs. The receptors stem from a man aged 18 to 30 in good health. Some clones in this sample may be carry-over from other donors' samples.

With respect to this clone: An end of the junction does not agree with germline; a read error may underlie this. This chain uses TRBV4-1 with TRBJ2-5; 10 bases align to TRBD2. CDR1 is MGHRA and CDR2 is YSYEKL in the germline V gene. The CDR3 is made up of 14 amino acids. The CDR3 bases are TGCGCCAGCAGCCAAGGGACTAGCGGAGAGGCCCAGTACTTC. It is translated as CASSQGTSGEAQYF.

Only one count was recorded for this clone. J is TRBJ2-5 and V is TRBV2, with 12 bases lining up with TRBD1. The germline V gene has CDR1 SNHLY and CDR2 FYNNEI. V lost 7 bases and J lost 7; bases outside the gene matches: 7. This CDR3 is built from 14 residues. Here the CDR3 DNA reads TGTGCCAGCATCCCGGGACAGGGGGCTGGGACCCAGTACTTC. Residues: CASIPGQGAGTQYF.

CDR3 nucleotides: TGTGCCAGCAGAACGACAGGGACTGAAGCTTTCTTT. Amino acids: CASRTTGTEAFF. The chain uses TRBV28 and TRBJ1-1, with 7 bases fitting TRBD1. This CDR3 comprises 12 residues. The germline CDR1 and CDR2 sequences are MDHEN and SYDVKM. The V segment lost 6 bases and the J segment 5 bases; nucleotides outside the gene matches: 3.

V and J are TRBV25-1 and TRBJ2-2; TRBD1 matches at 9 bases. Trimming took 7 bases from V and 6 from J; bases not matched to a gene: 6. Germline values: CDR1 MGHDK, CDR2 SYGVNS. This CDR3 has 14 residues. The CDR3 coding sequence is TGTGCCAGCAACCCACAGGGGGCGGCCGGGGAGCTGTTTTTT. Protein sequence: CASNPQGAAGELFF.

The chain joins TRBV6-6 to TRBJ2-2; 8 nucleotides agree with TRBD2. The length of the CDR3 is 16 residues. Germline CDR1 reads MNHNY; CDR2 reads SVGAGI (reference sequence). V lost 6 bases to trimming and J lost 5 bases; unmatched junction nucleotides: 11. The CDR3 reads CASRPRAGVGTGELFF. In DNA, the CDR3 is TGTGCCAGCAGACCCCGAGCGGGAGTCGGGACCGGGGAGCTGTTTTTT.

The chain recombines TRBV7-2 with TRBJ2-1; D perhaps matches TRBD2 (6 bases). The V and J ends lost 5 bases and 3 bases respectively, with 17 bases between them. The CDR3 consists of 16 residues. Germline V lookup: CDR1 SGHTA, CDR2 FQGNSA. The CDR3 here is CASSTTRRENYNEQFF. In DNA form, the CDR3 reads TGTGCCAGCAGCACAACTCGGAGGGAGAACTACAATGAGCAGTTCTTC.

This chain connects TRBV7-2 to TRBJ2-7, with D perhaps matching TRBD1 (5 bases). Germline CDR1 and CDR2: SGHTA and FQGNSA. The CDR3 totals 15 residues. Trimming took 5 bases from V and 3 from J, leaving 17 bases between them. CDR3 sequence reads: CASSLSAVRGYEQYF. CDR3 nucleotide sequence: TGTGCCAGCAGCCTAAGTGCGGTAAGGGGCTACGAGCAGTACTTC.

The chain is built from TRBV19 and TRBJ1-2, with no clear D. The CDR3 extends over 14 amino acids. Germline V gene sequence: CDR1 LNHDA, CDR2 SQIVND (reference sequence). V lost 6 bases and J 6 bases, leaving 17 bases between the germline ends. The CDR3 DNA reads TGTGCCAGTAGCCCCTGGAGCGAAACGAATGGCTACACCTTC. Residues: CASSPWSETNGYTF.

A note on this clone: The sample has other DNA sequences that encode this CDR3 too. The gene calls are TRBV11-2 and TRBJ2-4; D unclear. This CDR3 comprises 16 residues. V lost 3 bases and J 0 bases, leaving 12 bases between the germline ends. CDR1 and CDR2 from the germline V gene are SGHAT and FQNNGV. The CDR3 loop is CASSFGRTIAKNIQYF. As DNA, the CDR3 is TGTGCCAGCAGCTTTGGGCGGACCATAGCCAAAAACATTCAGTACTTC.